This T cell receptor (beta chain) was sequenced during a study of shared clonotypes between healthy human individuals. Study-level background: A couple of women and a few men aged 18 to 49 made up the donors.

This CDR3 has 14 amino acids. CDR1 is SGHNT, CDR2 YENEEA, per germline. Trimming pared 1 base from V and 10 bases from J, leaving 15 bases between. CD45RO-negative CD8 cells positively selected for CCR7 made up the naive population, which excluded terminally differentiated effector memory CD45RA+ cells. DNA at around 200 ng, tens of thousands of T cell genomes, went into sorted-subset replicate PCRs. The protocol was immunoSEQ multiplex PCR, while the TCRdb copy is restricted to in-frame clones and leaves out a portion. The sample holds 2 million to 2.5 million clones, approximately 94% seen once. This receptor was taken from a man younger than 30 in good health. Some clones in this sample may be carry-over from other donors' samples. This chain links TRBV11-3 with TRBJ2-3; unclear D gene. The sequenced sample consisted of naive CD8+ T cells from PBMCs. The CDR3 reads CASSLGVGLDSQYF. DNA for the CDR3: TGTGCCAGCAGCTTAGGGGTAGGGTTGGATTCGCAGTATTTT.